Below, 30 T cell receptor beta chains from the same sample are listed, as sequenced in a study of neurological immune-mediated disorders. MiXCR was run by TCRdb on the 5' RACE reads, yielding one entry per CDR3 protein. The table includes around 13,000 distinct CDR3 sequences, roughly a tenth detected once. Sequenced: PBMCs. The receptors originated from a woman between 40 and 55 years old in good health.

This clonotype was observed many times. This sequence joins TRBV30 and TRBJ2-5, with 9 bases that match TRBD1. The CDR3 runs 13 residues. The germline V gene encodes CDR1 GTSNPN and CDR2 SVGIG (reference sequence). As DNA, the CDR3 is TGTGCTACGTTAGACAGGGGGCAAGAGACCCAGTACTTC. This sequence encodes CATLDRGQETQYF.

This chain joins TRBV11-3 and TRBJ2-7; 13 nucleotides match TRBD2. The CDR3 loop spans 17 amino acids. Losses at the gene ends were 4 bases for V and 1 base for J; bases not matched to a gene: 7. Germline assignment: CDR1 SGHNT and CDR2 YENEEA. CDR3 residues: CASSSRTSGSLSYEQYF. CDR3 coding DNA: TGTGCCAGCAGCTCCCGGACTAGCGGGAGTTTGTCCTACGAGCAGTACTTC.

By sample fraction, this clonotype is medium-sized. The chain joins TRBV10-3 to TRBJ2-4; D gene unclear. The V gene lost 0 bases and the J gene lost 0 bases, with 12 bases spanning the gap. The V gene's germline CDR1 is ENHRY and CDR2 SYGVKD. CDR3 length: 17 amino acids. This CDR3 reads CAISESRTGPAKNIQYF. The CDR3 DNA follows: TGTGCCATCAGTGAGTCGCGGACGGGTCCAGCCAAAAACATTCAGTACTTC.

Ten or more counts support this clonotype. The J gene is TRBJ1-5, the V gene TRBV7-6, with D possibly TRBD1 on 5 matching bases. Deletions cut 8 bases from V and 5 bases from J, with 13 bases between. The CDR3 sequence is 13 residues long. Germline CDR1 SGHVS, CDR2 FNYEAQ. The chain's CDR3 is CASGRQQDQPQHF. The CDR3 DNA is TGTGCCAGCGGAAGACAGCAGGATCAGCCCCAGCATTTT.

This clonotype was counted at least ten times. CDR3 in amino acids: CASSSGGGSRQYF. CDR3 DNA sequence: TGTGCCAGTAGTTCTGGAGGGGGCTCGAGGCAGTACTTC. The chain has TRBV19 and TRBJ2-7; tentative D call: TRBD1 (7 bases). This CDR3 contains 13 residues. Between the trimmed V and J ends, which lost 5 bases and 9 bases, there was a span of 17 bases. The germline V gene encodes CDR1 LNHDA and CDR2 SQIVND (reference sequence). The variable domain in full, with the rest retrieved from reference TRBV19 and TRBJ2-7, is DGGITQSPKYLFRKEGQNVTLSCEQNLNHDAMYWYRQDPGQGLRLIYYSQIVNDFQKGDIAEGYSVSREKKESFPLTVTSAQKNPTAFYLCASSSGGGSRQYFGPGTRLTVT.

This clonotype was seen repeatedly, ten times or more. The chain links TRBV21-1 to TRBJ2-7; the D segment call TRBD1 is taken from the table without a DNA check. TRBV21-1 is marked as a pseudogene. This CDR3 contains 17 residues. The DNA of the CDR3 is TGTGCCAGCAGCAAAATCCCCCGCGGACCCCGGGCGTACGAGCAGTACTTC. The encoded protein is CASSKIPRGPRAYEQYF.

The sample holds many counts of this clonotype. This chain uses TRBV3-1 with TRBJ2-5; weak D call: TRBD2 (5 bases). V lost 1 base to trimming and J lost 7 bases, with 16 bases between them. There are 15 residues in the CDR3. Germline CDR1 reads LGHDT; CDR2 reads YNNKEL (reference sequence). The chain's CDR3 is CASSQVLRKGVTQYF. The CDR3 nucleotides are TGTGCCAGCAGCCAAGTGCTACGAAAGGGAGTGACCCAGTACTTC.

There are many counts of this clonotype. The chain recombines TRBV4-2 with TRBJ1-5; D not resolved. Per germline, CDR1 LGHNA and CDR2 YNFKEQ. V shed 4 bases and J shed 2 bases, with 15 bases lying between them. The CDR3 has 16 residues. CDR3 DNA sequence: TGTGCCAGCAGCCCCGCCTTGGTTACTGGCAATCAGCCCCAGCATTTT. Residues: CASSPALVTGNQPQHF.

The sample holds many counts of this clonotype. This sequence joins TRBV7-6 and TRBJ2-1, with D tentatively TRBD2 (6 bases). V lost 6 bases and J lost 6, with 15 bases in between. The germline V gene has CDR1 SGHVS and CDR2 FNYEAQ. This CDR3 has 14 residues. Written as DNA, the CDR3 is TGTGCCAGCAGACCTCGGACCGGGGGCAATGAGCAGTTCTTC. This translates into CASRPRTGGNEQFF. Drawing the rest from reference TRBV7-6 and TRBJ2-1, the complete variable domain is GAGVSQSPRYKVTKRGQDVALRCDPISGHVSLYWYRQALGQGPEFLTYFNYEAQQDKSGLPNDRFSAERPEGSISTLTIQRTEQRDSAMYRCASRPRTGGNEQFFGPGTRLTVL.

This clonotype is large in the sample. The V and J genes are TRBV20-1 and TRBJ2-1; D is undetermined. The CDR3 consists of 12 residues. The germline CDR1 and CDR2 sequences are DFQATT and SNEGSKA (reference sequence). Trimming took 4 bases from V and 8 from J, leaving 12 bases between them. CDR3 in DNA: TGCAGTGCTAAGACCCGATGGGATGAGCAGTTCTTC. This sequence encodes CSAKTRWDEQFF.

Ten or more counts support this clonotype. This chain connects TRBV5-1 to TRBJ1-6; 7 bases agree with TRBD1. This CDR3 region has 16 residues. Looked up from germline, CDR1 is SGHRS and CDR2 is YFSETQ. The V and J ends lost 3 bases and 0 bases, in that order; junction bases with no gene match: 3. The CDR3 nucleotides are TGCGCCAGCAGCTCGACAGGGAACTCCTATAATTCACCCCTCCACTTT. Amino acids: CASSSTGNSYNSPLHF. Full variable domain (missing parts from reference TRBV5-1 and TRBJ1-6): KAGVTQTPRYLIKTRGQQVTLSCSPISGHRSVSWYQQTPGQGLQFLFEYFSETQRNKGNFPGRFSGRQFSNSRSEMNVSTLELGDSALYLCASSSTGNSYNSPLHFGNGTRLTVT.

This clonotype was seen many times. The chain combines TRBV20-1 with TRBJ2-1; D not certain. Per the germline V gene, CDR1 is DFQATT and CDR2 is SNEGSKA (reference sequence). CDR3 length equals 11 residues. Deletions cut 3 bases from V and 6 bases from J, with 6 bases between. The CDR3 coding sequence is TGCAGTGCTAGGCCCGGCAATGAGCAGTTCTTC. It yields the protein CSARPGNEQFF.

This clonotype has ten or more counts. The CDR3 coding sequence is TGCAGTGCTAGTAGCGTGGGAGAAGCAGAGACCCAGTACTTC. Its translation: CSASSVGEAETQYF. The chain employs TRBV20-1 and TRBJ2-5, with a weak D call TRBD2 (5 bases). Trimming removed 3 bases from V and 4 bases from J, with 15 bases in between. Germline V gene sequence: CDR1 DFQATT, CDR2 SNEGSKA (reference sequence). The CDR3 covers 14 residues.

At least ten counts were recorded for this clonotype. The chain employs TRBV7-9 and TRBJ1-1, with D uncertain. V lost 5 bases to trimming and J lost 7 bases, with 17 bases between them. Germline loops: CDR1 SEHNR, CDR2 FQNEAQ (reference sequence). CDR3 length: 14 amino acids. The CDR3 DNA sequence: TGTGCCAGCAGCCCCGGTTCGGGTTGGGATGAAGCTTTCTTT. Translated: CASSPGSGWDEAFF.

This clonotype was seen ten or more times. The chain combines TRBV5-1 with TRBJ2-2, with a tentative D call TRBD2 (5 bases). V was clipped by 2 bases and J by 7 bases, with 12 bases between them. The CDR3 loop spans 14 amino acids. Germline V gene sequence: CDR1 SGHRS, CDR2 YFSETQ. The CDR3 loop reads CASSFSWTLGELFF. The CDR3 DNA reads TGCGCCAGCAGCTTTTCCTGGACTCTCGGGGAGCTGTTTTTT. Combining the CDR3 with reference TRBV5-1 and TRBJ2-2 gives the whole variable domain KAGVTQTPRYLIKTRGQQVTLSCSPISGHRSVSWYQQTPGQGLQFLFEYFSETQRNKGNFPGRFSGRQFSNSRSEMNVSTLELGDSALYLCASSFSWTLGELFFGEGSRLTVL.

This clonotype came up many times. The rearrangement uses TRBV7-3 and TRBJ2-3, with D possibly TRBD2 on 6 matching bases. Germline CDR1 is SGHTA and CDR2 is FQGTGA. There are 17 residues in the CDR3. Trimming removed 5 bases at V and 2 bases at J, with 20 bases between. In DNA, the CDR3 is TGTGCCAGCAGCCCTAGGGGTGGTAGCGGCTACACAGATACGCAGTATTTT. Protein sequence: CASSPRGGSGYTDTQYF.

This clonotype was seen many times. The V call is TRBV5-1, the J call TRBJ2-5; maybe TRBD2 (5 bases). Germline V gene lookup returns CDR1 SGHRS and CDR2 YFSETQ. V lost 6 bases and J lost 6, with 18 bases in between. The CDR3 is made up of 14 amino acids. The CDR3 nucleotides read TGCGCCAGCACCGACCTCTCGGGGTCAAAGACCCAGTACTTC. Amino acid sequence: CASTDLSGSKTQYF.

This clonotype was recorded at least ten times. V is TRBV7-2 and J is TRBJ1-1; the match to TRBD1 covers 9 bases. The V gene's germline CDR1 is SGHTA and CDR2 FQGNSA. Trimming took 5 bases from V and 10 from J; bases not matched to a gene: 8. This CDR3 contains 13 residues. DNA for the CDR3: TGTGCCAGCAGCGCATGGACAGGGGAAAGAGCTTTCTTT. It is translated as CASSAWTGERAFF. Drawing the rest from reference TRBV7-2 and TRBJ1-1, the complete variable domain is GAGVSQSPSNKVTEKGKDVELRCDPISGHTALYWYRQSLGQGLEFLIYFQGNSAPDKSGLPSDRFSAERTGGSVSTLTIQRTQQEDSAVYLCASSAWTGERAFFGQGTRLTVV.

The chain couples TRBV5-5 to TRBJ2-3; 7 nucleotides match TRBD1. The germline V gene has CDR1 SGHKS and CDR2 YYEKEE (reference sequence). The CDR3 spans 15 residues. With 3 bases clipped from V and 2 bases from J, the junction kept 6 bases outside the gene matches. CDR3 bases: TGTGCCAGCAGCTGGGACAGAAGTATCACAGATACGCAGTATTTT. Translation gives CASSWDRSITDTQYF. The full variable domain, rest sourced from reference TRBV5-5 and TRBJ2-3, is DAGVTQSPTHLIKTRGQQVTLRCSPISGHKSVSWYQQVLGQGPQFIFQYYEKEERGRGNFPDRFSARQFPNYSSELNVNALLLGDSALYLCASSWDRSITDTQYFGPGTRLTVL.

V and J are TRBV4-1 and TRBJ2-3, with a tentative D call TRBD1 (5 bases). The CDR3 is made up of 13 amino acids. Germline assignment: CDR1 MGHRA and CDR2 YSYEKL. V shed 3 bases and J shed 9 bases, with 13 bases lying between them. The CDR3 reads CASSQPLAGTQYF. The CDR3 DNA reads as TGCGCCAGCAGCCAGCCCCTGGCAGGGACGCAGTATTTT.

This clonotype came up many times. The CDR3 region has the DNA TGTGCCAGCAGTCAAAGGCCTAGCGGGAGTTGGGGTACGCAGTATTTT. Translating gives CASSQRPSGSWGTQYF. The chain uses TRBV12-3 or TRBV12-4 and TRBJ2-3; 10 nucleotides align to TRBD2. The CDR3 has 16 residues. After removal of 5 bases from V and 8 bases from J, the junction contained 13 bases not matched to a gene.

In its sample, this clonotype was seen many times. The chain has TRBV7-8 and TRBJ1-2; D is ambiguous. The CDR3 runs 16 residues. Germline CDR1 SGHVS, CDR2 FQNEAQ. V was cut by 5 bases and J by 3 bases, with 19 bases left in between. CDR3 residues: CASSRPLGRADYGYTF. CDR3 DNA: TGTGCCAGCAGCCGTCCTTTGGGTAGGGCGGACTATGGCTACACCTTC.

Ten or more counts support this clonotype. The V call is TRBV5-1, the J call TRBJ2-4, with D hard to call. The V gene's germline CDR1 is SGHRS and CDR2 YFSETQ. The CDR3 totals 14 residues. V was shortened by 4 bases and J by 2 bases, with 10 bases between the two germline ends. CDR3 loop: CASSPLGPKNIQYF. CDR3 sequence (DNA): TGCGCCAGCAGCCCCCTAGGGCCCAAAAACATTCAGTACTTC.

This clonotype has a count of ten or more. This chain connects TRBV7-8 to TRBJ2-5; maybe TRBD1 (6 bases). CDR1 SGHVS and CDR2 FQNEAQ come from the germline V gene. Trimming pared 2 bases from V and 1 base from J, leaving 8 bases between. The CDR3 consists of 14 residues. The CDR3 coding sequence is TGTGCCAGCAGCTTAAGGACAGTCCAAGAGACCCAGTACTTC. Translation gives CASSLRTVQETQYF. Supplemented by reference TRBV7-8 and TRBJ2-5, the full variable domain reads GAGVSQSPRYKVAKRGQDVALRCDPISGHVSLFWYQQALGQGPEFLTYFQNEAQLDKSGLPSDRFFAERPEGSVSTLKIQRTQQEDSAVYLCASSLRTVQETQYFGPGTRLLVL.

This clonotype was detected many times. This chain uses TRBV29-1 with TRBJ2-5; D might be TRBD1 or TRBD2, each matching 7 bases. The CDR3 totals 14 residues. V lost 8 bases and J lost 7, with 23 bases in between. The germline gives CDR1 SQVTM, CDR2 ANQGSEA. The CDR3 region has the DNA TGCAGCACTGAGACAGCGGGACAGCAGTGGACCCAGTACTTC. This codes for CSTETAGQQWTQYF.

This clonotype has ten or more counts. The rearrangement joins TRBV10-3 to TRBJ2-7; 7 bases line up with TRBD1. This CDR3 region has 17 residues. Germline trimming cut 0 bases from V and 4 bases from J; bases unmatched to any gene: 12. Germline lookup yields CDR1 ENHRY and CDR2 SYGVKD. CDR3 region: CAISESRTGHTLYEQYF. In DNA, the CDR3 is TGTGCCATCAGTGAGTCTCGGACAGGCCATACCCTTTACGAGCAGTACTTC.

This clonotype has only a few counts. The rearrangement joins TRBV3-1 to TRBJ2-3; TRBD1 matches 10 bases. This CDR3 region has 17 residues. The germline CDR1 and CDR2 sequences are LGHDT and YNNKEL (reference sequence). With V trimmed by 5 bases and J by 4 bases, 12 bases remained unmatched. The DNA for the CDR3 is TGTGCCAGCAGCACGCGACCGGGACAGGGGAACGCAGATACGCAGTATTTT. As protein: CASSTRPGQGNADTQYF.

This clonotype showed up many times. The CDR3 bases are TGTGCCAGCAGCTTGTATCCCTACGAGCAGTACTTC. Translated, it gives CASSLYPYEQYF. The chain couples TRBV7-9 to TRBJ2-7, with D uncertain. Germline V lookup: CDR1 SEHNR, CDR2 FQNEAQ (reference sequence). The CDR3 spans 12 residues. Trimming removed 3 bases at V and 2 bases at J, with 5 bases between.

There are many counts of this clonotype. The chain links TRBV10-3 to TRBJ1-2; TRBD1 aligns across 7 bases. Germline trimming cut 8 bases from V and 3 bases from J; bases unmatched to any gene: 3. This CDR3 comprises 12 residues. Germline V gene lookup returns CDR1 ENHRY and CDR2 SYGVKD. CDR3 nucleotides: TGTGCCATCCCGACAGGGTACTATGGCTACACCTTC. It yields the protein CAIPTGYYGYTF.

This clonotype has ten or more counts. The J gene is TRBJ2-7, the V gene TRBV13; 15 nucleotides match TRBD2. Germline lookup yields CDR1 PRHDT and CDR2 FYEKMQ (reference sequence). Germline trimming cut 5 bases from V and 4 bases from J; bases unmatched to any gene: 3. The CDR3 extends over 15 amino acids. The CDR3 here is CASSHGTSGGYEQYF. The CDR3 region has the DNA TGTGCCAGCAGCCACGGGACTAGCGGGGGGTACGAGCAGTACTTC.